The rows below give T cell receptor beta chains drawn from one sample of a study of identifying expanded T cells in peripheral blood. Generated by immunoSEQ multiplex PCR, the TCRdb table keeps only in-frame clones and is missing some. The sample consists of about 52,000 clones, less than 85% of them appearing once. Sequencing was carried out using blood. The receptors stem from a person aged 18 to 75 in good health. Each CDR3 is given with its conserved first and last residue. The D gene is left open where the match is weak. Not all rows give a size; the values are once, few, many and, for expanded clones, a class.

d_gene	v_gene	j_gene	len	abundance	CDR3nt	CDR3aa
.	TRBV4-3	TRBJ2-2	13	.	TGCGCCAGCAGCCAACATAACACCGGGGAGCTGTTTTTT	CASSQHNTGELFF
TRBD2	TRBV13	TRBJ2-5	16	once	TGTGCCAGCAGCTTTTCTCGGACTAGCGGGGGCGGGACCCAGTACTTC	CASSFSRTSGGGTQYF
TRBD2	TRBV7-3	TRBJ2-5	14	.	TGTGCCAGCAGCTTATACGGGGGGGCCGAGACCCAGTACTTC	CASSLYGGAETQYF
.	TRBV19	TRBJ1-1	13	few	TGTGCCAGTAGCCCAGCGGGGGGAACTGAAGCTTTCTTT	CASSPAGGTEAFF
.	TRBV4-3	TRBJ2-7	15	.	TGCGCCAGCAGCCTAATAGGGACGGGCTCCTACGAGCAGTACTTC	CASSLIGTGSYEQYF
.	TRBV28	TRBJ2-3	13	.	TGTGCCAGCAGTACCCCGGGCACAGATACGCAGTATTTT	CASSTPGTDTQYF
.	TRBV9	TRBJ1-1	13	.	TGTGCCAGCAGCGTAGCGGTGAACACTGAAGCTTTCTTT	CASSVAVNTEAFF
TRBD1	TRBV2	TRBJ1-6	14	.	TGTGCCAGCGCAGGGGGCTCCTATAATTCACCCCTCCACTTT	CASAGGSYNSPLHF
.	TRBV11-2	TRBJ2-5	14	.	TGTGCCAGCAGCTCGGGACCCTTCCAAGAGACCCAGTACTTC	CASSSGPFQETQYF
TRBD2	TRBV11-3	TRBJ2-7	14	.	TGTGCCAGCAGCTCTCCGGGACTAGCGGGATCCAAGTACTTC	CASSSPGLAGSKYF
.	TRBV7-9	TRBJ1-2	13	.	TGTGCCAGCAGCCGGGGGTGGGAAAACGGCTACACCTTC	CASSRGWENGYTF
TRBD2	TRBV11-2	TRBJ2-7	14	.	TGTGCCAGCAGCCGGACTAGGACTACTTACGAGCAGTACTTC	CASSRTRTTYEQYF
.	TRBV2	TRBJ1-1	15	few	TGTGCCGGCGAGAGTGGGGGGAGGGTGAACACTGAAGCTTTCTTT	CAGESGGRVNTEAFF
.	TRBV7-9	TRBJ2-3	16	many	TGTGCCAGCACCCCCCCTGATGGAGGATGGGCAGATACGCAGTATTTT	CASTPPDGGWADTQYF
.	TRBV7-9	TRBJ1-6	16	.	TGTGCCAGCAGCCTCAGAACAGGGATTGGGAATTCACCCCTCCACTTT	CASSLRTGIGNSPLHF
TRBD1	TRBV5-4	TRBJ2-5	15	.	TGTGCCAGCAGCTCGAAGGACAGGGGGCGGGAGACCCAGTACTTC	CASSSKDRGRETQYF
TRBD1	TRBV11-2	TRBJ2-7	13	.	TGTGCCAGCAGCGAAACAGGGGGCTACGAGCAGTACTTC	CASSETGGYEQYF
TRBD2	TRBV6-5	TRBJ2-1	15	.	TGTGCCAGCAGTAAGAGCGGGTCGGGGAGGGATGAGCAGTTCTTC	CASSKSGSGRDEQFF
.	TRBV5-1	TRBJ1-2	14	once	TGCGCCAGCAGCTTGGGGCAAGGCCCCTATGGCTACACCTTC	CASSLGQGPYGYTF
.	TRBV7-2	TRBJ1-2	13	few	TGTGCCAGCAGCAAAGACCGGACCTACGGCTACACCTTC	CASSKDRTYGYTF
.	TRBV5-1	TRBJ2-7	15	.	TGCGCCAGCAGCTTGTCAGGGTTCGACTCGGACGAGCAGTACTTC	CASSLSGFDSDEQYF
.	TRBV28	TRBJ1-1	14	.	TGTGCCAGCGGGTACGGGACGGGCACCACTGAAGCTTTCTTT	CASGYGTGTTEAFF
.	TRBV29-1	TRBJ2-1	14	.	TGCAGCGTTGTAGGTTGGACCCGAGCGAATGAGCAGTTCTTC	CSVVGWTRANEQFF
TRBD1	TRBV6-1	TRBJ2-2	13	once	TGTGCCAGCAGTGCGACAGGGACCGGGGAGCTGTTTTTT	CASSATGTGELFF
TRBD1	TRBV4-1	TRBJ2-7	15	.	TGCGCCAGCAGCCAAGACGGACAGGGTACCTACGAGCAGTACTTC	CASSQDGQGTYEQYF
.	TRBV5-1	TRBJ2-6	18	.	TGCGCCAGCAGCTTGGCCCCAGGGTATGGCTCTGGGGCCAACGTCCTGACTTTC	CASSLAPGYGSGANVLTF
.	TRBV7-2	TRBJ2-7	13	few	TGTGCCAGCAGCCCCGCCCGCTTCTACGAGCAGTACTTC	CASSPARFYEQYF